Shown below are 16 T cell receptor beta chains from a single sample sequenced in a study of T cells in women clearing cervical HPV infection. TCRdb's copy holds only in-frame clones and misses some; the assay was immunoSEQ multiplex PCR. The repertoire shows about 41,000 clones; the top ten hold around 7.6%. Source material: blood buffy coat. These TCRs come from a woman between 18 and 75 years old with a cervical HPV16 infection that either progressed to CIN3+ or cleared (not recorded which).

On this clone: The sequenced fragment ends 3 residues before the CDR3 boundary, so the rest is inferred from the germline J gene. The chain links TRBV7-9 to TRBJ1-2, with a weak D call TRBD1 (5 bases). V was clipped by 8 bases and J by 6 bases, with 19 bases between them. In germline, CDR1 is SEHNR, CDR2 FQNEAQ (reference sequence). The CDR3 has 14 amino acids. Incomplete CDR3 DNA: TGTGCCAGCCCCCGCCTGGGGCAGCTTGATGGC. Its translation: CASPRLGQLDG. The whole CDR3 region reads CASPRLGQLDGYTF. Full variable domain (remainder filled in from reference TRBV7-9 and TRBJ1-2): DTGVSQNPRHKITKRGQNVTFRCDPISEHNRLYWYRQTLGQGPEFLTYFQNEAQLEKSRLLSDRFSAERPKGSFSTLEIQRTEQGDSAMYLCASPRLGQLDGYTFGSGTRLTVV.

As regards this clone: The read stops 3 residues short of the end of the CDR3; the missing end is completed from the germline J gene. This sequence joins TRBV4-1 and TRBJ1-4; D not certain. The V end lost 4 bases, the J end lost 0 bases, and 9 bases lay between the germline ends. Germline values: CDR1 MGHRA, CDR2 YSYEKL. The CDR3 totals 15 residues. This CDR3 is CASSPRGSTNEKLFF. The DNA read from the CDR3 is TGCGCCAGCAGCCCTCGGGGATCAACTAATGAAAAA.

As for this clone: The CDR3 end lies 3 residues beyond the end of the read and is filled in from the germline J gene. The chain links TRBV5-1 to TRBJ1-1; possibly TRBD1 for D (5 bases). The CDR3 length is 14 residues. In germline, CDR1 is SGHRS, CDR2 YFSETQ. Trimming cost V 4 bases and J 4 bases, with 14 bases left between them. CDR3 bases read: TGCGCCAGCAGCCCGACAGCCATTTCCACTGAA. This translates into CASSPTAISTE. The entire CDR3 is CASSPTAISTEAFF.

Worth noting for this clone: The CDR3 end falls 3 residues outside the read, so it is completed with the germline J gene. The J gene is TRBJ1-2, the V gene TRBV5-8; 8 bases fit TRBD1. Unmatched junction bases numbered 5, after V lost 0 bases and J lost 4 bases. Germline V lookup: CDR1 SGHTS, CDR2 YDEGEE. The CDR3 is made up of 15 amino acids. Incomplete CDR3 DNA: TGTGCCAGCAGCTTGGGGTGGACAGGGTCCTATGGC. Its translation is CASSLGWTGSYG. The complete CDR3 reads CASSLGWTGSYGYTF. The complete variable domain, with remaining parts taken from reference TRBV5-8 and TRBJ1-2, reads EAGVTQSPTHLIKTRGQQATLRCSPISGHTSVYWYQQALGLGLQFLLWYDEGEERNRGNFPPRFSGRQFPNYSSELNVNALELEDSALYLCASSLGWTGSYGYTFGSGTRLTVV.

Concerning this clone itself: The read comes to an end 3 residues before the CDR3 does, leaving the germline J gene to fill in the end. The rearrangement uses TRBV5-1 and TRBJ2-3, with TRBD1 matching over 10 bases. Germline assignment: CDR1 SGHRS and CDR2 YFSETQ. The ends lost 5 bases at V and 8 bases at J; junction bases unmatched: 29. The CDR3 spans 21 residues. CDR3 residues: CASRGGKVQTGGVLNLSTQYF. CDR3 DNA, as far as it was read: TGCGCCAGCAGGGGGGGCAAAGTGCAGACAGGGGGCGTTTTGAACCTGTCTACG.

As concerns this clone: Sequencing ends 3 residues short of the CDR3 end; the germline J gene provides the rest. This rearrangement joins TRBV5-5 to TRBJ1-2; D is undetermined. The V end lost 4 bases, the J end lost 6 bases, and 7 bases lay between the germline ends. Germline V gene sequence: CDR1 SGHKS, CDR2 YYEKEE (reference sequence). The CDR3 length is 11 residues. CDR3 loop: CASSLSHGYTF. The CDR3 DNA, read in part, is TGTGCCAGCAGCCTCAGTCATGGC.

About this clone: The read ends 3 residues before the CDR3 terminus; that terminus is restored from the germline J gene. The J gene is TRBJ1-5, the V gene TRBV6-1; D unresolved. From germline, CDR1 is MNHNS and CDR2 SASEGT. Between the trimmed V and J ends, which lost 2 bases and 1 base, there was a span of 9 bases. CDR3 length equals 15 residues. Partial CDR3 DNA: TGTGCCAGCAGTGAATTTGTGGCCAGCAATCAGCCC. Translated: CASSEFVASNQP. The full CDR3 sequence reads CASSEFVASNQPQHF.

On this clone itself: The CDR3 is cut off 3 residues early in the read; its end comes from the germline J gene. The J gene is TRBJ1-3, the V gene TRBV5-4, with D perhaps matching TRBD1 (5 bases). Trimming cost V 6 bases and J 0 bases, with 13 bases left between them. This CDR3 comprises 15 residues. The germline CDR1 and CDR2 sequences are SGHNT and YYREEE (reference sequence). Partial CDR3 DNA: TGTGCCAGCACCGATGAAGGGGCCTCTGGAAACACC. Translation gives CASTDEGASGNT. In full, the CDR3 reads CASTDEGASGNTIYF. Together with reference TRBV5-4 and TRBJ1-3, the CDR3 gives the full variable domain: ETGVTQSPTHLIKTRGQQVTLRCSSQSGHNTVSWYQQALGQGPQFIFQYYREEENGRGNFPPRFSGLQFPNYSSELNVNALELDDSALYLCASTDEGASGNTIYFGEGSWLTVV.

Of note for this clone: The sequence runs out 3 residues before the end of the CDR3; the remainder is reconstructed from the germline J gene. The J gene is TRBJ2-1, the V gene TRBV5-4; D is perhaps TRBD1 (5 bases). Germline lookup yields CDR1 SGHNT and CDR2 YYREEE (reference sequence). Trimming took 2 bases from V and 6 from J, leaving 15 bases between them. The CDR3 totals 15 residues. The CDR3: CASSFGMVQGNEQFF. The part of the CDR3 DNA that was read is TGTGCCAGCAGCTTTGGAATGGTTCAGGGCAATGAG. The variable domain in full, completed from reference TRBV5-4 and TRBJ2-1, reads ETGVTQSPTHLIKTRGQQVTLRCSSQSGHNTVSWYQQALGQGPQFIFQYYREEENGRGNFPPRFSGLQFPNYSSELNVNALELDDSALYLCASSFGMVQGNEQFFGPGTRLTVL.

A word on this clone: The read terminates 3 residues ahead of where the CDR3 ends, so the germline J gene completes it. The chain has TRBV10-1 and TRBJ2-1, with TRBD2 identical over 10 bases. The length of the CDR3 is 18 residues. CDR1 is WNHNN, CDR2 SYGVQD, per germline (reference sequence). The V gene end was trimmed by 4 bases and the J gene end by 8 bases; junction bases not matched to a gene: 17. Incomplete CDR3 DNA: TGCGCCAGCAGTGGTGACCTGAGCGGGGGGGCTACTATAGATGAG. It yields the protein CASSGDLSGGATIDE. The full-length CDR3 reads as CASSGDLSGGATIDEQFF.

Regarding this clone: The read terminates 3 residues ahead of where the CDR3 ends, so the germline J gene completes it. The rearrangement joins TRBV19 to TRBJ2-5; possibly TRBD2 for D (5 bases). CDR1 is LNHDA, CDR2 SQIVND, per germline (reference sequence). The V end lost 6 bases, the J end lost 2 bases, and 13 bases lay between the germline ends. This CDR3 contains 14 residues. CDR3 bases read: TGTGCCAGTAGCCCTGGACTTTTACAAGAGACC. Residues: CASSPGLLQET. The whole CDR3 sequence reads CASSPGLLQETQYF.

As regards this clone: Read sequence stops 3 residues before the CDR3 end, and the germline J gene provides the missing end. This chain connects TRBV29-1 to TRBJ2-1; 10 bases are shared with TRBD2. This CDR3 is built from 15 residues. CDR1 and CDR2 (germline): SQVTM, ANQGSEA. With 0 bases clipped from V and 8 bases from J, the junction kept 7 bases outside the gene matches. The CDR3 is CSVEEAGLARHEQFF. The CDR3 bases that were read are TGCAGCGTTGAAGAGGCGGGACTAGCGCGCCATGAG.

A remark on this clone: The read ends 3 residues before the CDR3 terminus; that terminus is restored from the germline J gene. The chain couples TRBV12-3 or TRBV12-4 to TRBJ2-1, with D tentatively TRBD1 (6 bases). V shed 6 bases and J shed 0 bases, with 15 bases lying between them. The CDR3 is 16 amino acids. CDR3 in amino acids: CASSPPGVSSYNEQFF. The CDR3 bases that were read are TGTGCCAGCAGCCCCCCAGGGGTAAGCTCCTACAATGAG.

Of note for this clone: The read terminates 3 residues ahead of where the CDR3 ends, so the germline J gene completes it. The genes are TRBV12-3 or TRBV12-4 and TRBJ1-6; 8 bases match TRBD1. With 6 bases clipped from V and 5 bases from J, the junction kept 6 bases outside the gene matches. This CDR3 is 15 amino acids long. The CDR3 here is CASSLDRGNNSPLHF. The DNA read from the CDR3 is TGTGCCAGCAGCCTCGACAGGGGCAATAATTCACCC.

In the case of this clone: The sequenced fragment ends 3 residues before the CDR3 boundary, so the rest is inferred from the germline J gene. The rearrangement links TRBV5-1 to TRBJ1-3; TRBD1 matches 7 bases. The CDR3 is 15 residues long. V gave up 4 bases and J gave up 0 bases; unmatched junction bases: 4. CDR1 is SGHRS, CDR2 YFSETQ, per germline. CDR3 DNA (partial): TGCGCCAGCAGCCCATGGACAGGCTCTGGAAACACC. It yields the protein CASSPWTGSGNT. The complete CDR3 sequence is CASSPWTGSGNTIYF.

Concerning this clone: The read is 3 residues too short to cover the CDR3 end, so that end is filled in from the germline J gene. The V and J genes are TRBV7-9 and TRBJ2-7, with 7 bases lining up with TRBD2. V lost 5 bases, J lost 6 bases, and 10 bases stayed unmatched. CDR1 is SEHNR and CDR2 is FQNEAQ in the germline V gene (reference sequence). The CDR3 consists of 14 residues. Here the CDR3 reads CASSRASGAGEQYF. The sequenced part of the CDR3 DNA is TGTGCCAGCAGCCGGGCGAGCGGGGCGGGCGAG.